These T cell receptor beta chains were read from a single sample in a study of blood T cell repertoires in COVID-19. Method: immunoSEQ multiplex PCR; TCRdb's copy keeps in-frame clones and lacks some. Of nearly 300,000 clones in the sample, roughly 83% are singletons; the top ten hold more than 1.1%. The sample taken for sequencing was peripheral blood. Receptors were obtained from a human donor with COVID-19, enrolled during active disease. The donor label of this sample is uncertain. Both conserved end residues are part of each CDR3. Fields, in order: D gene, V gene, J gene, clone size, CDR3 DNA, CDR3 protein. D genes are given only for firm matches. Part of the rows lack a size; the others show once, few, many or a class for expanded clones.

>.|TRBV7-9|TRBJ2-1|.
TGTGCCAGCAGCTTGGGGACTTACAATGAGCAGTTCTTC
CASSLGTYNEQFF
>.|TRBV19|TRBJ2-5|.
TGTGCCAGTAGTATGTATCAAGAGACCCAGTACTTC
CASSMYQETQYF
>TRBD2|TRBV7-2|TRBJ2-1|.
TGTGCCAGCAGCTTAAGGACTAGCTTTCTGTATGAGCAGTTCTTC
CASSLRTSFLYEQFF
>.|TRBV5-1|TRBJ2-1|once
TGCGCCAGCAGCTTGGTGGCTAGCAACTACAATGAGCAGTTCTTC
CASSLVASNYNEQFF
>TRBD2|TRBV5-3|TRBJ2-7|.
TGTGCCAGAAGCTTGGGGGCTAGCGGGGACCCGACGGTAAGGGAGCAGTACTTC
CARSLGASGDPTVREQYF
>TRBD1|TRBV27|TRBJ2-7|.
TGTGCCAGCGGAACGGGACAGCGATTCTACGAGCAGTACTTC
CASGTGQRFYEQYF
>TRBD2|TRBV3-1/TRBV3-2|TRBJ2-3|.
TGTGCCAGCAGCCAAGTGGCGGGAGGGCCAGATACGCAGTATTTT
CASSQVAGGPDTQYF
>TRBD1|TRBV9|TRBJ1-2|.
TGTGCCAGCAGCACCACATTAGGGACAGAAGACTATGGCTACACCTTC
CASSTTLGTEDYGYTF
>.|TRBV7-9|TRBJ1-5|.
TGTGCCAGCAGCCACGGGGGATATAGCAATCAGCCCCAGCATTTT
CASSHGGYSNQPQHF
>.|TRBV28|TRBJ1-3|.
TGTGCCAGCAGCAAGCTACTCCCAAGAAACACCATATATTTT
CASSKLLPRNTIYF
>.|TRBV6-6|TRBJ2-7|.
TGTGCCAGCAGTGCGGGACTTGAGTACGAGCAGTACTTC
CASSAGLEYEQYF
>TRBD2|TRBV19|TRBJ2-1|.
TGTGCCAGTAGCATAGCGGGAGTGCCCTACAATGAGCAGTTCTTC
CASSIAGVPYNEQFF
>.|TRBV5-1|TRBJ2-3|.
TGCGCCAGCAGCTTGGGGTCCGGACTGTCAGTTGAGTATTTT
CASSLGSGLSVEYF
>TRBD2|TRBV7-2|TRBJ2-3|.
TGTGCCAGCAGCTTACGCGGGAGGTTACGAGGAGATACGCAGTATTTT
CASSLRGRLRGDTQYF
>TRBD1|TRBV5-6|TRBJ1-2|.
TGTGCCAGCAGGCCGACAGGGACCTATGGCTACACCTTC
CASRPTGTYGYTF
>.|TRBV19|TRBJ2-7|.
TGTGCCAGTAGTATGGGGAGGTCTTCAGTCTACGAGCAGTACTTC
CASSMGRSSVYEQYF
>TRBD1|TRBV12-3/TRBV12-4|TRBJ2-7|.
TGTGCCAGCAGTTTTAGGGGGCGCTACGAGCAGTACTTC
CASSFRGRYEQYF
>TRBD1|TRBV4-1|TRBJ1-5|.
TGCGCCAGCAGCCACCCTGACAGGGGGAATCAGCCCCAGCATTTT
CASSHPDRGNQPQHF
>TRBD1|TRBV5-6|TRBJ2-2|.
TGTGCCAGCAGCCGATACCGGGACAGGGACGGAACCGGGGAGCTGTTTTTT
CASSRYRDRDGTGELFF
>TRBD2|TRBV7-2|TRBJ2-5|.
TGTGCCAGCAGCTCTCGGGCGGGAGTAGAGACCCAGTACTTC
CASSSRAGVETQYF
>TRBD2|TRBV7-6|TRBJ2-7|many
TGTGCCAGCAGCTTTGGGGTCGGGACTAGCTCCTACGAGCAGTACTTC
CASSFGVGTSSYEQYF
>TRBD2|TRBV5-1|TRBJ2-1|once
TGCGCCAGCAGCTTGGCCCCCGGTGCGGGGGGGGCCAATGAGCAGTTCTTC
CASSLAPGAGGANEQFF
>.|TRBV6-5|TRBJ2-7|many
TGTGCCAGTCAACAGGGAACTTCCTACGAGCAGTACTTC
CASQQGTSYEQYF
>.|TRBV15|TRBJ2-5|.
TGTGCCACCAGCAGAGATCGGAGCTGGAAGACCCAGTACTTC
CATSRDRSWKTQYF
>TRBD1|TRBV18|TRBJ2-1|.
TGTGCCAGCTCACCGCGGACAGGGGAGGATGAGCAGTTCTTC
CASSPRTGEDEQFF
>TRBD1|TRBV5-6|TRBJ2-2|once
TGTGCCAGCAGCGGACGGACAGGGACGAACACCGGGGAGCTGTTTTTT
CASSGRTGTNTGELFF
>.|TRBV29-1|TRBJ2-7|.
TGCAGCGCTGAGGACAACCCCTACGAGCAGTACTTC
CSAEDNPYEQYF
>TRBD1|TRBV5-4|TRBJ1-4|.
TGTGCCAGCAGCCCAACCTCCGGGACAGGGGATGAAAAACTGTTTTTT
CASSPTSGTGDEKLFF
>.|TRBV11-3|TRBJ1-1|few
TGTGCCAGCAGCCCCTCCAGGGGAGTCACTGAAGCTTTCTTT
CASSPSRGVTEAFF
>TRBD2|TRBV19|TRBJ2-2|once
TGTGCCAGTAGTATACTAGCGGGAGCCACCGGGGAGCTGTTTTTT
CASSILAGATGELFF
>TRBD2|TRBV3-1/TRBV3-2|TRBJ2-3|.
TGTGCCAGCAGCCAAGAGTATGGACTAGGGGCTACGCAGTATTTT
CASSQEYGLGATQYF
>TRBD1|TRBV7-8|TRBJ1-6|.
TGTGCCAGCAGCTCCCGGGACAGGAATTCACCCCTCCACTTT
CASSSRDRNSPLHF
>.|TRBV19|TRBJ2-7|.
TGTGCCAGTAGTAAATCCCCAGGGGTGATCGACGAGCAGTACTTC
CASSKSPGVIDEQYF
>.|TRBV7-9|TRBJ1-2|.
TGTGCCAGCAGCTTAGGAGGCGGGTTCGGGAGCTATGGCTACACCTTC
CASSLGGGFGSYGYTF
>TRBD1|TRBV3-1/TRBV3-2|TRBJ1-1|.
TGTGCCAGCAGCCAAGAGACAGGGAGGACTGAAGCTTTCTTT
CASSQETGRTEAFF
>.|TRBV29-1|TRBJ1-1|.
TGCAGCCCCTGGACAGTGACGAACACTGAAGCTTTCTTT
CSPWTVTNTEAFF
>TRBD1|TRBV19|TRBJ2-5|.
TGTGCCAGTAGTGTCCGGGGACAGGTCCAAGAGACCCAGTACTTC
CASSVRGQVQETQYF
>.|TRBV5-1|TRBJ2-5|.
TGCGCCAGCAGCCCGGGGGTGCAAGAGACCCAGTACTTC
CASSPGVQETQYF
>TRBD2|TRBV20-1|TRBJ2-7|.
TGCAGTGCTAGTGGCCCTAATAGGGGACTAGCGGCCCCCTACGAGCAGTACTTC
CSASGPNRGLAAPYEQYF
>.|TRBV9|TRBJ2-1|once
TGTGCCAGCAGCCTCACAGGACAGTTATATAATGAGCAGTTCTTC
CASSLTGQLYNEQFF
>TRBD1|TRBV3-1/TRBV3-2|TRBJ1-4|.
TGTGCCAGCAGCCGGGACAGGGGGCTAATACTGTTTTTT
CASSRDRGLILFF
>TRBD1|TRBV5-1|TRBJ1-6|.
TGCGCCAGCAGCCCGTCATTGGGACAGCTAAATTCACCCCTCCACTTT
CASSPSLGQLNSPLHF
>.|TRBV27|TRBJ1-5|.
TGTGCCAGCAGTTTTATCCAGGGTGGGAACAATCAGCCCCAGCATTTT
CASSFIQGGNNQPQHF
>TRBD2|TRBV6-5|TRBJ2-3|.
TGTGCCAGCAGTAGGGGAGGGATAAGCACAGATACGCAGTATTTT
CASSRGGISTDTQYF
>TRBD2|TRBV27|TRBJ2-1|.
TGTGCCAGCAGTTCCTCTAGCGGGAGCCATGAGCAGTTCTTC
CASSSSSGSHEQFF
>TRBD2|TRBV19|TRBJ2-2|few
TGTGCCAGTAGTATTACCGGGCGGGAGCGGAGCACCGGGGAGCTGTTTTTT
CASSITGRERSTGELFF
>.|TRBV3-1/TRBV3-2|TRBJ1-4|once
TGTGCCAGCAGCCGAAGCGCAGCTTCTGCAACTAATGAAAAACTGTTTTTT
CASSRSAASATNEKLFF
>.|TRBV5-8|TRBJ2-7|.
TGTGCCAGCAGAAGGGAGCGGACAGCGAGCTCCTACGAGCAGTACTTC
CASRRERTASSYEQYF
>.|TRBV27|TRBJ1-2|few
TGTGCCAGCAGTCCATTCCAGGGGTACTATGGCTACACCTTC
CASSPFQGYYGYTF
>.|TRBV19|TRBJ1-6|.
TGTGCCAGTAGTACAGATCGGGGACAACACAATTCACCCCTCCACTTT
CASSTDRGQHNSPLHF
>.|TRBV15|TRBJ1-6|.
TGTGCCACCCGGGGTAATTCACCCCTCCACTTT
CATRGNSPLHF
>TRBD1|TRBV19|TRBJ2-6|.
TGTGCCAGTAGTCTAAAGGGACAGGGGGCTTTGGGGGCCAACGTCCTGACTTTC
CASSLKGQGALGANVLTF
>.|TRBV7-8|TRBJ2-3|.
TGTGCCAGCAGCTACGGAGGGAGGACGAGCACAGATACGCAGTATTTT
CASSYGGRTSTDTQYF
>.|TRBV6-2/TRBV6-3|TRBJ2-5|.
TGTGCCAGCAGCCTTACTCGGCAAGAGACCCAGTACTTC
CASSLTRQETQYF
>.|TRBV19|TRBJ1-1|.
TGTGCCAGTAGGAGTGCGGGTGTAATAAGGAACACTGAAGCTTTCTTT
CASRSAGVIRNTEAFF
>.|TRBV7-8|TRBJ2-7|.
TGTGCCAGCAGCCCTCGAAGGGGGGAGCAGTACTTC
CASSPRRGEQYF
>TRBD1|TRBV9|TRBJ1-3|.
TGTGCCAGCAGCGTAGCGGGGACAGGGGTAGGAAACACCATATATTTT
CASSVAGTGVGNTIYF
>.|TRBV30|TRBJ1-1|.
TGTGCCTGGAGTGAAACGGCTGAAGCTTTCTTT
CAWSETAEAFF